This T cell receptor (beta chain) was observed in a study of blood T cell repertoires in COVID-19. Study context: Sites across the United States, Italy and Spain contributed samples from acute and convalescent COVID-19. PBMCs, B-cell-depleted T cells, or T cells provided the cDNA or gDNA that made up the material.

The V gene lost 3 bases and the J gene lost 0 bases, with 14 bases spanning the gap. This CDR3 contains 17 residues. Germline V lookup: CDR1 KGHSH, CDR2 LQKENI. In the source study's methods: The authors estimated nucleated cell counts from reference gene primer amplification. Measured with immunoSEQ multiplex PCR; TCRdb has only the in-frame clones, and not every one. From that table come the V and J calls and clone size; the DNA was used to work out D and trimming. This sample has 250,000 to 350,000 clones, with 89% found just once. Sequences were obtained from peripheral blood. The TCR sequence derives from a man between 18 and 29 years old who had recovered from COVID-19. The chain couples TRBV18 to TRBJ1-4, with D hard to call. CDR3 DNA: TGTGCCAGCTCACCGCTAGGAGGAGGATCAACTAATGAAAAACTGTTTTTT. Translated, it gives CASSPLGGGSTNEKLFF.